This T cell receptor (beta chain) was found in a study of glioma-infiltrating T cells after dendritic cell vaccination (dated by TCRdb to between 2015 and 2016). Turning to the overall study: The cohort included some 15 glioblastoma patients drawn from Phase I and II dendritic cell vaccination trials, of whom 9 were newly diagnosed and 6 had recurrent disease. Patients received autologous tumor lysate-pulsed dendritic cell vaccination between the early 2000s and the early 2010s. The vaccine consisted of monocyte-derived dendritic cells cultured less than eight days with IL-4 and GM-CSF, then pulsed overnight with autologous tumor lysate. Each patient got three intradermal injections of the dendritic cell vaccine, spaced at biweekly intervals, in the arm below the axilla. In glioblastoma patients vaccinated with dendritic cells, deep sequencing of TCR beta CDR3 regions served to measure tumor-infiltrating lymphocyte content and to compare repertoires between tumor and blood. Survival after dendritic cell vaccination was correlated with TCR sequencing metrics, including TIL content and tumor-blood repertoire overlap. Study-wide findings and limitations: TCR clonality showed no direct relationship with survival, which suggests that a diverse polyclonal response may be important. Longer time to progression and overall survival after dendritic cell vaccination were predicted by higher estimated pretreatment TIL content. The cohort was small and heterogeneous, only a few patients had full blood and tumor sets, and even fewer had initial-recurrent tumor pairs. The three-group TCR overlap response model was characterized as speculative, and prospective validation of the model was stated to be required.

Selection of patients required sufficient residual fresh-frozen tumor tissue and over two years of available survival data. Molecular status otherwise varied across the glioblastoma patients, but none of them carried an isocitrate dehydrogenase mutation. PBMC were collected before vaccination, two weeks after the third vaccination, and at tumor progression when it occurred. The Qiagen DNeasy Blood extraction Kit was used to extract genomic DNA. The CDR3 contains 17 residues, cysteine and phenylalanine counted. Solely the CDR3 DNA is kept, with 51 bases framed from the first base. Sequences KGHSH (CDR1) and LQKENI (CDR2) are obtained from the germline V gene. V is pared back by 3 bases and J by 0 bases, with 15 bases lying between the germline termini. Points on this clone: Its antigen specificity is not known. No base qualities exist here, and no much larger clone lies one base off it.

The immunoSEQ assay amplified TCRB CDR3 regions from roughly 2 micrograms of genomic DNA, or from all available DNA when less than that amount was available. Multiplex PCR used 60 forward primers for TCR V beta segments and 13 reverse primers for J beta segments. Synthetic control templates were spiked into each sample at limiting dilution to estimate reads per starting template. Sequencing produced 87 bp reads on the Illumina HiSeq System. Regarding the original processing steps: PCR and sequencing errors were removed by a nearest neighbor algorithm that merged closely related sequences. TCR overlap was measured as the percentage of unique tumor TCR beta sequences also present in the same patient's peripheral blood. TCRdb provides this immuneACCESS table in a form limited to in-frame rearrangements. Some clones are lacking; in checked studies, under half of them reflect an unresolved V gene, and why the rest are absent is not known. Clone size and V and J calls were adopted from that table, with D and trimming inferred from the DNA. The sample table holds around 62,000 clones, of which 82% were seen once. Of the sample, 9.2% is held by the ten largest clones.

The chain joins TRBV18 to TRBJ1-5; tentative D gene TRBD1, with 6 bases matching. This receptor was taken from a human donor with glioblastoma. The sequencing here drew on blood, taken before dendritic cell vaccination. The DNA reads TGTGCCAGCTCACCTGCGTCGACAGGTATTAGCAATCAGCCCCAGCATTTT. Translated, this gives CASSPASTGISNQPQHF.